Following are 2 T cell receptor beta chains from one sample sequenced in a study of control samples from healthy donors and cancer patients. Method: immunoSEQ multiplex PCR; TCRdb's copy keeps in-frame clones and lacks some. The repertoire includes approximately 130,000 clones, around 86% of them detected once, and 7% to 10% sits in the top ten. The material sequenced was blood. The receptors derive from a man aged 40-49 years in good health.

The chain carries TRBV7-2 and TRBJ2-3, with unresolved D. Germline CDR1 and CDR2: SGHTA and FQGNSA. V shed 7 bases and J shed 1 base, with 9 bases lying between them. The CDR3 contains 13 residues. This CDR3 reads CASTLTGTDTQYF. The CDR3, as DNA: TGTGCCAGCACCCTGACGGGCACAGATACGCAGTATTTT.

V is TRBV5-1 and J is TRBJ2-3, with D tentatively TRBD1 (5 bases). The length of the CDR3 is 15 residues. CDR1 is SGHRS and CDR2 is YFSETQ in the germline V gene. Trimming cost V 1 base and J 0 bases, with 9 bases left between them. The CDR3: CASSLQGSSTDTQYF. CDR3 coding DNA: TGCGCCAGCAGCTTGCAGGGCTCTAGCACAGATACGCAGTATTTT.